This T cell receptor (beta chain) originates from a study of T cell responses to AZD1222 COVID-19 vaccine. Here immunoSEQ multiplex PCR was the method, and the copy in TCRdb shows in-frame clones only, minus some. In the table there are about 120,000 clones, 70% to 90% of which are singletons. For this clone: Its antigen is undetermined.

Study-wide points: Just five or six AZD1222 recipients were seropositive at baseline.

V was clipped by 2 bases and J by 2 bases, with 6 bases between them. The CDR3 is made up of 13 amino acids. Germline CDR1 is MDHEN and CDR2 is SYDVKM. This chain joins TRBV28 and TRBJ1-1; D remains unclear. Sequences were derived from peripheral blood, sampled on day 0 of AZD1222 vaccination. This TCR came from an adult in good health. CDR3 protein: CASSLGYNTEAFF. CDR3 in DNA: TGTGCCAGCAGTTTAGGGTACAACACTGAAGCTTTCTTT.